Sequencing of this TCR beta chain was carried out in a study of immune cell composition in non-small cell lung cancer. Assay used: immunoSEQ multiplex PCR; TCRdb lists only in-frame clones, some missing. The top ten clones hold about 13% of a sample with around 9,300 clones, about 80% of them seen once. With respect to this clone: As yet, its antigen is unknown.

Study-level findings and limits: Roughly 82% of squamous and 25% to 35% of adenocarcinoma cases had tumour-associated clones >0.5%. Shared sequences between tumour-reactive and dominant in vivo clones were not proven. Overall clonality, unlike maximal tumour-associated clone frequency, did not predict TIL reactivity.

Normal lung sampling was at least 3 cm from the tumour, as distant as possible. Frozen unsorted single-cell suspensions supplied the genomic DNA. Specimen: non-adjacent lung tissue. The sequence derives from a human donor with non-small cell lung cancer.

CDR3 in DNA: TGTGCCAGCAGTTACGGCGGGAGGGCCAAAAATGAGCAGTTCTTC. This translates into CASSYGGRAKNEQFF. The chain recombines TRBV6-5 with TRBJ2-1, with TRBD2 matching over 9 bases. The CDR3 is 15 amino acids. The V segment lost 2 bases and the J segment 7 bases; nucleotides outside the gene matches: 6. Germline V gives CDR1 MNHEY, CDR2 SVGAGI.